The 10 T cell receptor beta chains in this list originate from one sample, sequenced in a study of blood T cell repertoires in COVID-19. TCRdb keeps only in-frame clones here, not all; method: immunoSEQ multiplex PCR. Of a few hundred thousand clones listed, 85% to 90% are singletons. The specimen was PBMCs or T cells enriched from blood (not recorded which). The receptors stem from a man aged 30 to 45 who had been exposed to COVID-19.

This sequence joins TRBV9 and TRBJ2-1; D gene uncertain. Germline V gene sequence: CDR1 SGDLS, CDR2 YYNGEE. CDR3 size: 13 residues. The germline V and J ends were trimmed by 7 bases and 4 bases, with 12 bases remaining between them. CDR3 sequence reads: CASPTLNYNEQFF. As DNA, the CDR3 is TGTGCCAGCCCAACCCTAAATTACAATGAGCAGTTCTTC.

This sequence joins TRBV20-1 and TRBJ1-1; D is perhaps TRBD1 (5 bases). V shed 5 bases and J shed 5 bases, with 9 bases lying between them. Germline V gene lookup returns CDR1 DFQATT and CDR2 SNEGSKA (reference sequence). This CDR3 is built from 11 residues. The CDR3 spells CSADPGTEAFF. As DNA, the CDR3 is TGCAGTGCTGATCCAGGGACTGAAGCTTTCTTT.

The CDR3 nucleotides are TGTGCCACCAGTGAAACCGGGACAGGGGGCGCAGATACGCAGTATTTT. This translates into CATSETGTGGADTQYF. The J gene is TRBJ2-3, the V gene TRBV24-1, with TRBD1 matching over 12 bases. CDR3 length: 16 amino acids. Germline V gives CDR1 KGHDR, CDR2 SFDVKD. The V gene end was trimmed by 4 bases and the J gene end by 4 bases; junction bases not matched to a gene: 5.

In its sample, this clone was seen a few times. The V and J genes are TRBV20-1 and TRBJ1-5, with D possibly matching TRBD1 (6 bases). This CDR3 spans 16 amino acids. V gave up 3 bases and J gave up 3 bases, with 18 bases separating them. From germline, CDR1 is DFQATT and CDR2 SNEGSKA (reference sequence). The CDR3 sequence is CSASTSFEGDNQPQHF. The CDR3 nucleotides are TGCAGTGCTAGTACGTCATTTGAGGGGGACAATCAGCCCCAGCATTTT.

V is TRBV3-1 (or the pseudogene TRBV3-2) and J is TRBJ1-1; a possible D gene is TRBD1 (5 bases). In germline, CDR1 is LGHDT, CDR2 YNNKEL (reference sequence). Trimming removed 0 bases at V and 8 bases at J, with 7 bases between. The length of the CDR3 is 12 residues. The CDR3 here is CASSQDRGEAFF. The CDR3 region has the DNA TGTGCCAGCAGCCAAGATCGGGGGGAAGCTTTCTTT.

This rearrangement joins TRBV2 to TRBJ2-1; 12 bases fit TRBD2. The CDR3 is 14 residues long. Looked up from germline, CDR1 is SNHLY and CDR2 is FYNNEI. The V and J ends lost 8 bases and 8 bases, in that order; junction bases with no gene match: 7. The CDR3 DNA reads as TGTGCCAGCCTCACTAGCGGGGGGAAGGATGAGCAGTTCTTC. This sequence encodes CASLTSGGKDEQFF. The whole variable domain, filled in from reference TRBV2 and TRBJ2-1, reads EPEVTQTPSHQVTQMGQEVILRCVPISNHLYFYWYRQILGQKVEFLVSFYNNEISEKSEIFDDQFSVERPDGSNFTLKIRSTKLEDSAMYFCASLTSGGKDEQFFGPGTRLTVL.

The chain has TRBV13 and TRBJ1-6, with D tentatively TRBD1 (5 bases). The germline CDR1 and CDR2 sequences are PRHDT and FYEKMQ (reference sequence). The CDR3 has 15 residues. V lost 0 bases to trimming and J lost 6 bases, with 9 bases between them. The CDR3 coding sequence is TGTGCCAGCAGCTTAGGGCGGCAGGGTAATTCACCCCTCCACTTT. Encoded protein: CASSLGRQGNSPLHF.

V and J are TRBV6-4 and TRBJ1-2; D is perhaps TRBD1 (6 bases). V was clipped by 6 bases and J by 8 bases, with 19 bases between them. The CDR3 covers 14 residues. CDR1 is MRHNA, CDR2 SNTAGT, per germline. The CDR3 region is CASSNAQGSIGYTF. The CDR3 DNA reads as TGTGCCAGCAGCAACGCTCAGGGGAGCATCGGCTACACCTTC.

The rearrangement uses TRBV7-2 and TRBJ1-1; D remains unclear. V gave up 4 bases and J gave up 4 bases, with 13 bases separating them. This CDR3 has 14 residues. Germline values: CDR1 SGHTA, CDR2 FQGNSA. DNA for the CDR3: TGTGCCAGCAGCTCCAGGAGGGAGGGCACTGAAGCTTTCTTT. Amino acid sequence: CASSSRREGTEAFF.

In its sample, this clone was seen once. The chain links TRBV9 to TRBJ1-6; 9 positions agree with TRBD1. The germline V gene encodes CDR1 SGDLS and CDR2 YYNGEE. V trimming: 4 bases; J trimming: 0 bases; junction bases outside the gene matches: 8. This CDR3 region has 18 residues. Written as DNA, the CDR3 is TGTGCCAGCAGCCCCCTTGACAGGGGGGGCTCCTATAATTCACCCCTCCACTTT. It translates to CASSPLDRGGSYNSPLHF.